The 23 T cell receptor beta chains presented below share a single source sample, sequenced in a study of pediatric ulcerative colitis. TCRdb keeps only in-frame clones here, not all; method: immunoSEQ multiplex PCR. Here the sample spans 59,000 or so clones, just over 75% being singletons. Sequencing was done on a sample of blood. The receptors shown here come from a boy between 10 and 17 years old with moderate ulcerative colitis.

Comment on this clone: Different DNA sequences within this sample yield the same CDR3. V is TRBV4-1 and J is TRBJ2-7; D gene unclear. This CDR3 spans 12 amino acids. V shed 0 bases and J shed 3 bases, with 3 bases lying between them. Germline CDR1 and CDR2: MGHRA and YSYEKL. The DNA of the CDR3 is TGCGCCAGCAGCCAAGATTACTACGAGCAGTACTTC. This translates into CASSQDYYEQYF.

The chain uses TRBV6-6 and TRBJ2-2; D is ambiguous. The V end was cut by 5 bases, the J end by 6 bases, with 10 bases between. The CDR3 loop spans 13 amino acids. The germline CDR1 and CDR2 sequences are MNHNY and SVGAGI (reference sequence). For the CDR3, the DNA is TGTGCCAGCAGTCGGTCCGAGGCCGGGGAGCTGTTTTTT. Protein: CASSRSEAGELFF.

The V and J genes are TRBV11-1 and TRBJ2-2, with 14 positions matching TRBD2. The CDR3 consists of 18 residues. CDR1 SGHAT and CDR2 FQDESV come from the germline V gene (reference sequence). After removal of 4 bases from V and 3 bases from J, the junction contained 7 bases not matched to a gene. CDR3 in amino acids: CASSSSGTSGSDTGELFF. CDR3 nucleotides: TGTGCCAGCAGCTCCTCCGGGACTAGCGGGAGTGACACCGGGGAGCTGTTTTTT.

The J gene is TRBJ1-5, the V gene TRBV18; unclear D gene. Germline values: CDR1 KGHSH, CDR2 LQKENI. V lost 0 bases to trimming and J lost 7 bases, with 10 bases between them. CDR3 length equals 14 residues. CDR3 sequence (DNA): TGTGCCAGCTCACCACCGGAAGGGTGGCAGCCCCAGCATTTT. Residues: CASSPPEGWQPQHF.

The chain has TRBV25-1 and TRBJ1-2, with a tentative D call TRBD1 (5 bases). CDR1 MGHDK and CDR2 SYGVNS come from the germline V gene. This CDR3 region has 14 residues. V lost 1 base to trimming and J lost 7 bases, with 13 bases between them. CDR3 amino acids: CASSESPDRGGYTF. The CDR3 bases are TGTGCCAGCAGTGAATCCCCAGATAGGGGTGGCTACACCTTC.

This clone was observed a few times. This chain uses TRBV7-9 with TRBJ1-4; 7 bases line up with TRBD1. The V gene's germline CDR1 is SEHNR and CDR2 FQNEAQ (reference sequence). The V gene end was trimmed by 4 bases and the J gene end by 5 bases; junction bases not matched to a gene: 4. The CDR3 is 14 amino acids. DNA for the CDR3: TGTGCCAGCAGCTCCGGGACAGTAAATGAAAAACTGTTTTTT. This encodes CASSSGTVNEKLFF.

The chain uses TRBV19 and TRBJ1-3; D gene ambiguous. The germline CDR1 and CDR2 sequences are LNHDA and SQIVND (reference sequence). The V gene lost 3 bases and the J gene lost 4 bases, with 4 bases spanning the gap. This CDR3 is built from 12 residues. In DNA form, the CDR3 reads TGTGCCAGTAGTATCAGGGGAAACACCATATATTTT. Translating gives CASSIRGNTIYF.

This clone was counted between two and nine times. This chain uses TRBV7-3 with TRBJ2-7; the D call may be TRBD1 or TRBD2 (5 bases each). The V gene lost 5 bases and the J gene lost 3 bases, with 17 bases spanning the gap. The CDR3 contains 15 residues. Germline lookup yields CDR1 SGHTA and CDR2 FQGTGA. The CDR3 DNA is TGTGCCAGCAGCCACCGGGACGGGAATGTCTACGAGCAGTACTTC. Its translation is CASSHRDGNVYEQYF.

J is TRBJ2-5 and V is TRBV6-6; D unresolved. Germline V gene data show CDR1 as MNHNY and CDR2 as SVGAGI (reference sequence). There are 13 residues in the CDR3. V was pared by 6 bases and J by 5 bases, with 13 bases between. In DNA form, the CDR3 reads TGTGCCAGCAGACAACAGTTGTTGGAGACCCAGTACTTC. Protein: CASRQQLLETQYF.

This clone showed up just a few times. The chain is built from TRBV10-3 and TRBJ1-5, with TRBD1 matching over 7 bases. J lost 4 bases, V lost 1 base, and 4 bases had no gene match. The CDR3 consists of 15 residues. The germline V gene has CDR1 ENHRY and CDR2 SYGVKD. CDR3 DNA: TGTGCCATCAGTGAGTTCGGGACAGATAATCAGCCCCAGCATTTT. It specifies CAISEFGTDNQPQHF.

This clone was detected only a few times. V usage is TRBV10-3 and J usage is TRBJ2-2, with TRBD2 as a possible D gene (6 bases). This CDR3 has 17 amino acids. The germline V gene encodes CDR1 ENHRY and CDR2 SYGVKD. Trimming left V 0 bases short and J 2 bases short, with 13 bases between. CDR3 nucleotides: TGTGCCATCAGTGAGTCGGCGGTGGGAGGTAACACCGGGGAGCTGTTTTTT. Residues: CAISESAVGGNTGELFF.

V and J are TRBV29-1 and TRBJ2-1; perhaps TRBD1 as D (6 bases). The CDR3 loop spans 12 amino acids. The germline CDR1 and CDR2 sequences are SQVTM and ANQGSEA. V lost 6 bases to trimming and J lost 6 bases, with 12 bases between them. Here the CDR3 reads CSVRTGSNEQFF. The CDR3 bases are TGCAGCGTCAGAACAGGGTCCAATGAGCAGTTCTTC.

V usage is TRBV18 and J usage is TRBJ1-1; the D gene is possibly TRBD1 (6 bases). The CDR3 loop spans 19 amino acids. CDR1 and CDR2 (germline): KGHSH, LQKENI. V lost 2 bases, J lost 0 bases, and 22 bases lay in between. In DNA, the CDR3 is TGTGCCAGCTCACCAGGGGCCAAAAGAACCAGGGGTCTGAACACTGAAGCTTTCTTT. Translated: CASSPGAKRTRGLNTEAFF.

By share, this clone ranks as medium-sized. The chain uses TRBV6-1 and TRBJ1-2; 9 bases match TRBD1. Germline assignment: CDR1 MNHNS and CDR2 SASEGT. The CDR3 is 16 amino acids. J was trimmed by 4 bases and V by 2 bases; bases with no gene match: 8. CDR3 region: CASSEQTGTGSYGYTF. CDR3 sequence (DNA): TGTGCCAGCAGTGAACAAACCGGGACAGGGTCCTATGGCTACACCTTC.

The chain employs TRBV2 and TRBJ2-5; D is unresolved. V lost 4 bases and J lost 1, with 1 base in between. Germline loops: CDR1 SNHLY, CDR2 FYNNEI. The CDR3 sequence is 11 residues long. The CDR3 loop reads CASSVQETQYF. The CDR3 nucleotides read TGTGCCAGCAGTGTCCAAGAGACCCAGTACTTC. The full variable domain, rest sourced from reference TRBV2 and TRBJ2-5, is EPEVTQTPSHQVTQMGQEVILRCVPISNHLYFYWYRQILGQKVEFLVSFYNNEISEKSEIFDDQFSVERPDGSNFTLKIRSTKLEDSAMYFCASSVQETQYFGPGTRLLVL.

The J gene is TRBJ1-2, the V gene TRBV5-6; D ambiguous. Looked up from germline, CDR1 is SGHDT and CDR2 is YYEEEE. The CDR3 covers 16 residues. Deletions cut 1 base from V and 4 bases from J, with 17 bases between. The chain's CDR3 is CASSLWLGPATYGYTF. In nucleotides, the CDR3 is TGTGCCAGCAGCTTGTGGTTAGGGCCAGCCACCTATGGCTACACCTTC.

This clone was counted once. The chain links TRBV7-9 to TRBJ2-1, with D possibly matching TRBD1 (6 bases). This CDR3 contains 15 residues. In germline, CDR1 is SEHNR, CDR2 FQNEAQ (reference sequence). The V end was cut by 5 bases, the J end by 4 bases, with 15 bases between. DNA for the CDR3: TGTGCCAGCAGCATCACAGGGTCCGGATACAATGAGCAGTTCTTC. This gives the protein CASSITGSGYNEQFF.

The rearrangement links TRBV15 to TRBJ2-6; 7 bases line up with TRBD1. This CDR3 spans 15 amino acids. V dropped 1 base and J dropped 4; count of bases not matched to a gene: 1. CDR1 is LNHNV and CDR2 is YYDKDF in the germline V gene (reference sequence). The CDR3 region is CATSRVGQGANVLTF. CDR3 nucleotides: TGTGCCACCAGCAGAGTGGGACAGGGGGCCAACGTCCTGACTTTC.

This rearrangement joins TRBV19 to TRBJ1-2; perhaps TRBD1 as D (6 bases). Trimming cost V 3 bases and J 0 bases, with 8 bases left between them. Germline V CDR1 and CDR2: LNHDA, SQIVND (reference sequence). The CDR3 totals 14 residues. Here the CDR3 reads CASSIGQSNYGYTF. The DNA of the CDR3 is TGTGCCAGTAGTATCGGACAGTCTAACTATGGCTACACCTTC.

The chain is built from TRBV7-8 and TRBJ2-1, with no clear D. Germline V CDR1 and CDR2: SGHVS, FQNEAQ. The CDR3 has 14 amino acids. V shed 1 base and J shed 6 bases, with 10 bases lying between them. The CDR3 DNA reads TGTGCCAGCAGCTTAGGTCATGGTATCAATGAGCAGTTCTTC. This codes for CASSLGHGINEQFF. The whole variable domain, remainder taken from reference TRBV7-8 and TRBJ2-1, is GAGVSQSPRYKVAKRGQDVALRCDPISGHVSLFWYQQALGQGPEFLTYFQNEAQLDKSGLPSDRFFAERPEGSVSTLKIQRTQQEDSAVYLCASSLGHGINEQFFGPGTRLTVL.

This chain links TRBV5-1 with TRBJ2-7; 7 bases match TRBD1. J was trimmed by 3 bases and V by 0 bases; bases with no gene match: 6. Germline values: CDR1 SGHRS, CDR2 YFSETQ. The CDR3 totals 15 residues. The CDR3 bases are TGCGCCAGCAGCTTGGAGCTGGGACAGTTCTACGAGCAGTACTTC. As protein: CASSLELGQFYEQYF.

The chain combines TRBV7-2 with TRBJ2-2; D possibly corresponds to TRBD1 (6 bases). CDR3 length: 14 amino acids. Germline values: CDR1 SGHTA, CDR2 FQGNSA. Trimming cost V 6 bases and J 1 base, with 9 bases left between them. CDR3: CASRKQGNTGELFF. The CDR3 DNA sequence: TGTGCCAGCAGGAAACAGGGGAACACCGGGGAGCTGTTTTTT.

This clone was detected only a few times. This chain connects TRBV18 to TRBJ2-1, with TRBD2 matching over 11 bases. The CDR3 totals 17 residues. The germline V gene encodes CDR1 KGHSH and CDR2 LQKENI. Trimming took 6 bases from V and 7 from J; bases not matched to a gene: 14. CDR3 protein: CASSPWAIAGGPNEQFF. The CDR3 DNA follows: TGTGCCAGCTCCCCATGGGCCATAGCGGGAGGGCCGAATGAGCAGTTCTTC.